This T cell receptor (beta chain) was identified in a study of shared clonotypes between healthy human individuals (dated by TCRdb to 2020 to 2022). At the level of the whole study: The cohort comprised a couple of women and three men aged 18 to 49 years. Per donor, three plates each were used for CD4 naive and CD4 memory, two for CD8 naive, and one for CD8 memory. To estimate repertoire size and how much clonotype sharing occurs between individuals, the study deeply sequenced the blood TCR repertoires of roughly 5 healthy adults. Different laboratories and diverse techniques were used to prepare libraries and sequence TCR repertoires, to increase sequencing depth and limit assay-specific biases. Leukapheresis yielded between about 0.9 and 8.9 billion PBMCs per donor.

On this clone: It has no known antigen specificity. No quality values exist for individual bases; no much larger clone is one base distant.

For the CD8 naive samples, CD45RO-negative cells were positively selected for CCR7, yielding a CD45RA+CCR7+ population from which TemRA cells were excluded. Donors were healthy HIV-negative adults with no recently reported acute infections or vaccinations. All donors were Caucasian adults living in Nashville, Tennessee, USA. Blood was obtained by leukapheresis, after which PBMCs were separated by Ficoll-Histopaque density gradient centrifugation and cryopreserved in liquid nitrogen vapor phase. Purity and quantity of every magnetically sorted T cell population were checked by analytical flow cytometry. From each sorted fraction, genomic DNA was isolated and quantified by UV absorbance on a Nanodrop 2000c. Using the deep immunoSEQ assay, TCR CDR3 regions were amplified from genomic DNA by multiplex PCR. Extracted genomic DNA from each cell subset was spread evenly across all wells of several immunoSEQ 96-well plates, with each plate serving as a replicate. For sorted subsets, roughly 200 ng of genomic DNA, equivalent to roughly 30,000 T cell genomes, went into each replicate PCR. Purified libraries were measured with a Qubit 3.0 fluorometer, size-checked on a Bioanalyzer 2100, and measured again with the KAPA Library Quantification kit. Every immunoSEQ 96-well plate was sequenced on a dedicated single-read 150-cycle Illumina NextSeq 550 flow cell. Per the source publication's procedure: Because the immunoSEQ output included only junctional sequences and no quality scores, the filtering could not be the same as the filtering used for full-length reads. Sequences were annotated with PyIR, a Python wrapper for IgBLAST v1.9, using IMGT germline references to assign V/J genes and CDR3. Any read was removed if the V/J assignment was weak (E-value above 1e-6), the CDR3 was missing, or the read contained stop codons, out-of-frame junctions, or ambiguous translated residues. V3J clonotypes were defined by identical inferred V gene, J gene, and CDR3 amino acid sequence. To compute the percentage overlap between repertoires, the number of shared unique clonotypes was divided by the size of the smaller repertoire. Richness of each repertoire was evaluated using RTK rarefaction, the Chao1 estimator, and Recon v2.1 estimates of unobserved clonotypes. Generation probabilities were computed with OLGA for all TCRbeta clonotypes obtained by the gDNA method from four donors. TCRdb's version of the immuneACCESS table is confined to in-frame rearrangements and falls short of the full clone set. An unresolved V gene accounts for under half of the shortfall where checked; the remainder is of unknown origin. That table supplies the V and J calls and clone size; D and trimming were determined from the DNA. The sample table lists about 2 million clones, about 95% of them with a count of one. The ten largest clones add up to around 1% of the sample.

What the authors observed across the whole study: Based on pairwise subsampling, the degree of clonotype sharing among donors was expected to be affected by sequencing depth. Even with the large sequencing depth, rarefaction of the sorted-subset datasets indicated that sequencing was incomplete. Sampling was limited to blood, and TCR repertoires in tissue likely differ from TCR repertoires in blood. Higher generation probabilities were observed for clonotypes shared by all four sorted-subset donors than for non-shared clonotypes. Across several donors, 5% to 6% of naive CD4, roughly 3.4% of naive CD8, approximately 2.5% of memory CD4, and under 0.45% of memory CD8 clonotypes were shared. Because the study included only a small number of donors, the genetic and exposure-history diversity represented was limited. Naive subsets generally had larger estimated clonotype richness than memory subsets.

What was sequenced was naive CD8+ T cells sorted from blood. The sample's cell subset or site label, decoded: CD45RA+CCR7+. This clonotype was sampled from a man aged 18 to 35 in good health.

Read as DNA, the sequence is TGTGCCAGCAGCCAACCATCGGGGGCCCCCTACAATGAGCAGTTCTTC. Translated, it reads CASSQPSGAPYNEQFF. The chain is made from TRBV11-2 and TRBJ2-1; the D region may be TRBD1 or TRBD2, each matching 6 bases equally. Trimming costs V 5 bases and J 2 bases, and their ends lie 16 bases apart. CDR1 SGHAT and CDR2 FQNNGV are derived from the germline V gene. The CDR3 spans 16 residues, from the cysteine through the phenylalanine. This entry keeps only the CDR3 DNA: 48 bases, framed from base 1.